This passage covers 14 T cell receptor beta chains from one sample sequenced in a study of blood T cell repertoires in COVID-19. Some clones are missing from TCRdb's copy, which holds only in-frame ones; the method was immunoSEQ multiplex PCR. Among a few hundred thousand clones listed, 81% were seen once. Sequenced: peripheral blood. These receptors were obtained from a human donor with acute or convalescent COVID-19. The donor label of this sample is uncertain.

The chain carries TRBV4-1 and TRBJ1-6, with D possibly TRBD1 on 5 matching bases. Trimming stripped 1 base from V and 10 bases from J, with 11 bases between. CDR1 is MGHRA, CDR2 YSYEKL, per germline. There are 14 residues in the CDR3. The CDR3 here is CASSQVGSGSPLHF. The CDR3 DNA follows: TGCGCCAGCAGCCAAGTGGGGTCAGGGTCACCCCTCCACTTT.

The chain employs TRBV10-1 and TRBJ2-7; tentative D call: TRBD1 (5 bases). The CDR3 length is 14 residues. CDR1 is WNHNN and CDR2 is SYGVQD in the germline V gene (reference sequence). V was pared by 5 bases and J by 6 bases, with 17 bases between. Here the CDR3 DNA reads TGCGCCAGCAGTCCCCAGGGTGCCCCCCGCGAGCAGTACTTC. As protein: CASSPQGAPREQYF.

The chain carries TRBV2 and TRBJ2-2; D possibly corresponds to TRBD2 (6 bases). The CDR3 has 14 amino acids. Deletions cut 4 bases from V and 6 bases from J, with 12 bases between. Germline loops: CDR1 SNHLY, CDR2 FYNNEI. This CDR3 is CASSGGVGAGELFF. As DNA, the CDR3 is TGTGCCAGCAGTGGCGGGGTGGGAGCCGGGGAGCTGTTTTTT.

V is TRBV7-9 and J is TRBJ2-2; D is perhaps TRBD2 (6 bases). With 2 bases removed from V and 0 bases from J, the gap between germline ends came to 16 bases. Looked up from germline, CDR1 is SEHNR and CDR2 is FQNEAQ (reference sequence). The CDR3 covers 18 residues. CDR3 nucleotides: TGTGCCAGCAGCTTATTAAACGGGGGACGGACGAACACCGGGGAGCTGTTTTTT. It yields the protein CASSLLNGGRTNTGELFF. Full variable domain (remainder filled in from reference TRBV7-9 and TRBJ2-2): DTGVSQNPRHKITKRGQNVTFRCDPISEHNRLYWYRQTLGQGPEFLTYFQNEAQLEKSRLLSDRFSAERPKGSFSTLEIQRTEQGDSAMYLCASSLLNGGRTNTGELFFGEGSRLTVL.

Only a few counts were recorded for this clone. This chain links TRBV28 with TRBJ1-1; D is ambiguous. Trimming left V 6 bases short and J 1 base short, with 15 bases between. The CDR3 is 15 amino acids. Germline V gene sequence: CDR1 MDHEN, CDR2 SYDVKM. For the CDR3, the DNA is TGTGCCAGCAGGAAGGGAGGGTTCCCGAACACTGAAGCTTTCTTT. This sequence encodes CASRKGGFPNTEAFF.

This clone was seen only once. The chain uses TRBV28 and TRBJ1-2, with a weak D call TRBD1 (5 bases). From germline, CDR1 is MDHEN and CDR2 SYDVKM. The CDR3 is made up of 14 amino acids. Between the trimmed V and J ends, which lost 6 bases and 4 bases, there was a span of 15 bases. CDR3 residues: CASRFTRRGYGYTF. In DNA, the CDR3 is TGTGCCAGCAGATTTACACGGAGGGGCTATGGCTACACCTTC.

This chain joins TRBV6-5 and TRBJ2-7, with D possibly being TRBD1 (6 bases). Trimming took 5 bases from V and 3 from J, leaving 14 bases between them. This CDR3 is 14 amino acids long. The germline V gene encodes CDR1 MNHEY and CDR2 SVGAGI. This CDR3 is CASSRHRESYEQYF. Written as DNA, the CDR3 is TGTGCCAGCAGTCGCCACAGGGAAAGCTACGAGCAGTACTTC.

V is TRBV2 and J is TRBJ2-5; 7 bases line up with TRBD1. CDR3 length: 15 amino acids. Germline CDR1 and CDR2: SNHLY and FYNNEI. With 9 bases clipped from V and 5 bases from J, the junction kept 15 bases outside the gene matches. The CDR3 DNA sequence: TGTGCCAGTAAAGACTACAGGGGCAGTCATGAGACCCAGTACTTC. Its translation is CASKDYRGSHETQYF.

This chain links TRBV30 with TRBJ1-6; a weak D match, TRBD1 (6 bases). The germline gives CDR1 GTSNPN, CDR2 SVGIG (reference sequence). The ends were cut back, 2 bases at V and 6 bases at J, with 11 bases in the middle. The CDR3 spans 14 residues. The chain's CDR3 is CAWSRTAVNSPLHF. CDR3 nucleotide sequence: TGTGCCTGGAGTCGGACAGCGGTTAATTCACCCCTCCACTTT.

This rearrangement joins TRBV28 to TRBJ1-3, with D uncertain. V lost 2 bases, J lost 2 bases, and 10 bases lay in between. The CDR3 length is 15 residues. From germline, CDR1 is MDHEN and CDR2 SYDVKM. CDR3 bases: TGTGCCAGCAGTTTAACGGGGTTGGCTGGAAACACCATATATTTT. This sequence encodes CASSLTGLAGNTIYF. Full variable domain (outside the CDR3, taken from reference TRBV28 and TRBJ1-3): DVKVTQSSRYLVKRTGEKVFLECVQDMDHENMFWYRQDPGLGLRLIYFSYDVKMKEKGDIPEGYSVSREKKERFSLILESASTNQTSMYLCASSLTGLAGNTIYFGEGSWLTVV.

V and J are TRBV5-5 and TRBJ1-2; 8 bases agree with TRBD1. The trim removed 2 bases at V and 8 bases at J, leaving 8 bases unmatched. The germline V gene encodes CDR1 SGHKS and CDR2 YYEKEE (reference sequence). The CDR3 is made up of 14 amino acids. CDR3 in DNA: TGTGCCAGCAGCTTAGGGCAGGGGGCGAAGGGCTACACCTTC. This translates into CASSLGQGAKGYTF.

The genes are TRBV5-6 and TRBJ2-5; D is perhaps TRBD1 (6 bases). The CDR3 consists of 15 residues. Between the trimmed V and J ends, which lost 4 bases and 5 bases, there was a span of 18 bases. Germline values: CDR1 SGHDT, CDR2 YYEEEE. CDR3 protein: CASSSSAQGSETQYF. The CDR3 DNA is TGTGCCAGCAGCAGTAGCGCTCAGGGGTCGGAGACCCAGTACTTC.

This clone was picked up a small number of times. V gene TRBV27 combines with J gene TRBJ2-7; no firm D call. V lost 6 bases and J lost 9, with 3 bases in between. Germline V gene sequence: CDR1 MNHEY, CDR2 SMNVEV (reference sequence). The CDR3 extends over 8 amino acids. CDR3 nucleotides: TGTGCCAGCAGGGCGCAGTACTTC. Translation gives CASRAQYF.

The chain uses TRBV30 and TRBJ2-2; 8 bases are shared with TRBD2. Germline trimming cut 7 bases from V and 5 bases from J; bases unmatched to any gene: 12. Germline CDR1 is GTSNPN and CDR2 is SVGIG (reference sequence). The CDR3 extends over 15 amino acids. CDR3 sequence reads: CAYSGNAVKTGELFF. The CDR3, as DNA: TGTGCCTATAGCGGGAACGCGGTGAAGACCGGGGAGCTGTTTTTT.